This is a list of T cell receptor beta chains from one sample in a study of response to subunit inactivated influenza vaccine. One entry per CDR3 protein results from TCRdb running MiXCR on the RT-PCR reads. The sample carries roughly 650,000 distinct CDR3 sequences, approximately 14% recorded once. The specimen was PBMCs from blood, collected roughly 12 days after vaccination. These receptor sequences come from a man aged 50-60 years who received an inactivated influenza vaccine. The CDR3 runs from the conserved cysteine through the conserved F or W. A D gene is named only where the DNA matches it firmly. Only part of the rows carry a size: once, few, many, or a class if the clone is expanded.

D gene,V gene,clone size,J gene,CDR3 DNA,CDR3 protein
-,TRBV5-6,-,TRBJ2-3,TGTGCCAGCAGTCATCAGGGGCGAGGTACGCAGTATTTT,CASSHQGRGTQYF
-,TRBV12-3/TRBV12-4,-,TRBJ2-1,TGTGCCAGCAGAGACAGGTCCGCCTCCTACAATGAGCAGTTCTTC,CASRDRSASYNEQFF
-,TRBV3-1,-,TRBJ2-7,TGTGCCAGCAGCCAAGAACTACAGGGAAAGGACGAGCAGTACTTC,CASSQELQGKDEQYF
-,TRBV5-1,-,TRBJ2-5,TGCGCCGGGAGCCGAGGTCCCGTTGGCGAGACCCAGTACTTC,CAGSRGPVGETQYF
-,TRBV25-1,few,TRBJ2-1,TGTGCCAGCAGTTCCCTTGGGGGGCTAGTCGGGGCCAATGAGCAGTTCTTC,CASSSLGGLVGANEQFF
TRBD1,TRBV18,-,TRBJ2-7,TGTGCCAGCTCACTCCCGGGACAGGGGGCCGGCAACGAGCAGTACTTC,CASSLPGQGAGNEQYF
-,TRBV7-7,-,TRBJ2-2,TGTGCTAGCAGTAACGGACGGCCGGAAGAGGAGCTGTTTTTT,CASSNGRPEEELFF
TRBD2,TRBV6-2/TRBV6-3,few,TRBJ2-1,TGTGCCAGCAGTAATCGACTAGCGGGTGGCAATGAGCAGTTCTTC,CASSNRLAGGNEQFF
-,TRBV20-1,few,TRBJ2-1,TGCAGTGGATTAAAAAACATCGGACGGGGCAATGAGCAGTTCTTC,CSGLKNIGRGNEQFF
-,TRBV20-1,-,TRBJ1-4,TGCAGTGCTAGTATGGCAGATGAAAAACTGTTTTTT,CSASMADEKLFF
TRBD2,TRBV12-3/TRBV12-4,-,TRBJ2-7,TGTGCCAGCAGTTTCAGTGTCGGGACTAGAATGATCGAGCAGTACTTC,CASSFSVGTRMIEQYF
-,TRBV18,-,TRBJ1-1,TGTGCCAGCTCACCGCAGGGGTTGGACACTGAAGCTTTCTTT,CASSPQGLDTEAFF
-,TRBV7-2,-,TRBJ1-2,TGTGCCAGCAGCTTAGGACAGGAGTTCGGCTACACCTTC,CASSLGQEFGYTF
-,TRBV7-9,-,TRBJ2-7,TGTGCCAGCAGACCAGGAGGGGGGAACGAGCAGTACTTC,CASRPGGGNEQYF
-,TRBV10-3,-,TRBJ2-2,TGTGCCACCCGACTCGTAAGGGACGGGGAGCTGTTTTTT,CATRLVRDGELFF
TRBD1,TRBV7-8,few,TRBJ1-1,TGTGCCAGCAGCCCTCTCGGGTGGACAGGGAACACTGAAGCTTTCTTT,CASSPLGWTGNTEAFF
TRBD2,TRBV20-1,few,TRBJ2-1,TGCAGTGCTAGAGATGGAGCGGGGGGGCCGAATGAGCAGTTCTTC,CSARDGAGGPNEQFF
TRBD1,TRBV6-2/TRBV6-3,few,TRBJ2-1,TGTGCCAGCAGACCACCCGGGACAGAGAACAATGAGCAGTTCTTC,CASRPPGTENNEQFF
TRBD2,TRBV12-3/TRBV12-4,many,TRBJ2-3,TGTGCCAGCAGTTCGGGGTGGGAGCGGGACACAGATACGCAGTATTTT,CASSSGWERDTDTQYF
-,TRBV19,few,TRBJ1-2,TGTGCCAGTACCCAAAGGGAGGGGACGTATGGCTACACCTTC,CASTQREGTYGYTF
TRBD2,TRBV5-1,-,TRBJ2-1,TGCGCCAGCAGCTTGACGGCGGGAGGAGCCTACAATGAGCAGTTCTTC,CASSLTAGGAYNEQFF
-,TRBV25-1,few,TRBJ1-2,TGTGCCAGCAGTGCCGGGCAGGGCTCTTTCTATGGCTACACCTTC,CASSAGQGSFYGYTF
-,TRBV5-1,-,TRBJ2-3,TGCGCCAGCAGCAATGAGGGGGATACGCAGTATTTT,CASSNEGDTQYF
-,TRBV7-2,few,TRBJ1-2,TGTGCCAGCCACCCCGGGTTAGCAAGATATGGCTACACCTTC,CASHPGLARYGYTF
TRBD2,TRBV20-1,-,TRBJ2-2,TGCAGTGCCGCTAGCGGGGAATGGAACACCGGGGAGCTGTTTTTT,CSAASGEWNTGELFF
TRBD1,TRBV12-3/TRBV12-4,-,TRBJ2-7,TGTGCCAGCATTCCCGTGAAACAGGGGGCATCCTACGAGCAGTACTTC,CASIPVKQGASYEQYF
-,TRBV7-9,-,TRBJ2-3,TGTGCCAGCAGCTTATACGTGGGCACGCAGTATTTT,CASSLYVGTQYF
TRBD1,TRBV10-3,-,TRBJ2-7,TGTGCCATCAGTGAGGGACAGGGACACGAGCAGTACTTC,CAISEGQGHEQYF
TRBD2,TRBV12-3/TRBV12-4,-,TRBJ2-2,TGTGCCAGCAGTGAATCGCCTAGCGGAACCGGGGAGCTGTTTTTT,CASSESPSGTGELFF
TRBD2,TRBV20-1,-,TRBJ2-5,TGCAGTGCTTTCCGGGGGGGGGCAGAGACCCAGTACTTC,CSAFRGGAETQYF
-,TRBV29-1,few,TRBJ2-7,TGCAGCGCAAATGTGGGTAGCTCCTACGAGCAGTACTTC,CSANVGSSYEQYF
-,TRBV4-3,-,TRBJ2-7,TGCGCCAGCAGCCAACAGGGACTGGACTCCTACGAGCAGTACTTC,CASSQQGLDSYEQYF
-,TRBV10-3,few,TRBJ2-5,TGTGCCATCAGTGAAAGGGAGCCCGAGACCCAGTACTTC,CAISEREPETQYF
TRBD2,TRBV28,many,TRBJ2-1,TGTGCCAGCAGTTTTTGGGGACTAACCCCGAGCTCCTACAATGAGCAGTTCTTC,CASSFWGLTPSSYNEQFF
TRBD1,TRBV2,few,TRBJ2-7,TGTGCCAGCAGTAAAACTCCCGGGACAGGGGTATCGTCCTACGAGCAGTACTTC,CASSKTPGTGVSSYEQYF
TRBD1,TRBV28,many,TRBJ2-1,TGTGCCAGCAGGGGACAGGCTAGGCACAATGAGCAGTTCTTC,CASRGQARHNEQFF
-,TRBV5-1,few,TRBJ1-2,TGCGCCAGCCGCACCGGAAGGGACTTATATAACTATGGCTACACCTTC,CASRTGRDLYNYGYTF
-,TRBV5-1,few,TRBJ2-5,TGCGCCAGCAGAAGGCAGTTACCAGAGACCCAGTACTTC,CASRRQLPETQYF
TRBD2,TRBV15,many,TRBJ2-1,TGTGCCACCAGCAGAGATCTGGCTAGCGGGAGGAATGAGCAGTTCTTC,CATSRDLASGRNEQFF
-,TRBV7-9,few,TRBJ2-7,TGTGCCAGCAGCTTAGATCGCCTGTACGAGCAGTACTTC,CASSLDRLYEQYF
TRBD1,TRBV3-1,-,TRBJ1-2,TGTGCCAGCAGCCAAGTGGACAGGGACAGTGGCTACACCTTC,CASSQVDRDSGYTF
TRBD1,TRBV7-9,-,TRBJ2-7,TGTGCCAGCAGCCCGAGGACAGGGTACTACGAGCAGTACTTC,CASSPRTGYYEQYF
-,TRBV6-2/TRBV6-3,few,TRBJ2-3,TGTGCCAGCAGTTACTTGCCGCACACAGATACGCAGTATTTT,CASSYLPHTDTQYF
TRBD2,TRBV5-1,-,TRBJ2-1,TGCGCCAGCAGCCCACGGACTAGCTATGAGCAGTTCTTC,CASSPRTSYEQFF